This T cell receptor (beta chain) came from a study of human T cells and chemical hapten exposure. TCRdb passed the RACE reads through MiXCR, listing each CDR3 protein once. The sample records approximately 320,000 distinct CDR3 sequences, 5% to 6.5% being singletons. This clonotype was counted many times. The sample's time point: pre-sensitization, week 0. The treatment denotes: therapeutic diphenylcyclopropenone sensitization with weekly scalp DPC. Trimming cost V 2 bases and J 0 bases; bases outside gene matches: 5. Germline assignment: CDR1 SGHRS and CDR2 YFSETQ. CDR3 length: 16 residues. The source was whole blood, collected in connection with sensitization to the hapten diphenylcyclopropenone (DPC). This TCR was recovered from a woman between 18 and 30 years old with alopecia areata. Some clones in this sample may be carry-over from other donors' samples. The V and J genes are TRBV5-1 and TRBJ1-3; 7 bases fit TRBD1. This CDR3 is CASSLQGLISGNTIYF. CDR3 DNA: TGCGCCAGCAGCTTACAGGGGCTGATCTCTGGAAACACCATATATTTT.